These T cell receptor beta chains were read from a single sample in a study of blood T cell repertoires in COVID-19. The table came from immunoSEQ multiplex PCR; TCRdb's copy has only in-frame clones and leaves some out. The table shows fewer than 450,000 clones, with less than 95% occurring only once. Sequenced material: PBMCs or T cells enriched from blood (not recorded which). These receptors came from a man in his late teens or twenties who had recovered from COVID-19. CDR3s include the opening cysteine and the closing phenylalanine or tryptophan. The D gene is left open where the match is weak. Only some rows state a clone size, as once, few, many or a class for expanded clones.

clone size,V gene,J gene,D gene,CDR3 protein,CDR3 DNA
once,TRBV19,TRBJ2-1,TRBD2,CASGTSDYNEQFF,TGTGCCAGTGGGACTAGCGACTACAATGAGCAGTTCTTC
once,TRBV10-3,TRBJ2-3,TRBD2,CAISGTSGSPDTQYF,TGTGCCATCAGTGGTACTAGCGGGAGTCCAGATACGCAGTATTTT
.,TRBV14,TRBJ1-2,TRBD1,CASSPTGANYGYTF,TGTGCCAGCAGTCCCACAGGGGCTAACTATGGCTACACCTTC
.,TRBV3-1/TRBV3-2,TRBJ2-7,TRBD1,CASSQVGTGLSEQYF,TGTGCCAGCAGCCAAGTAGGGACAGGGTTAAGCGAGCAGTACTTC
.,TRBV27,TRBJ1-1,.,CASSFGRGTEAFF,TGTGCCAGCAGTTTCGGCCGAGGGACTGAAGCTTTCTTT
.,TRBV9,TRBJ2-1,.,CASSVGAGNEQFF,TGTGCCAGCAGCGTAGGGGCCGGAAATGAGCAGTTCTTC
once,TRBV6-5,TRBJ1-2,TRBD1,CASSLLQGYGYTF,TGTGCCAGCAGTCTCCTACAGGGGTATGGCTACACCTTC
.,TRBV27,TRBJ2-7,TRBD2,CASTRGPGGVYEQYF,TGTGCCAGCACCAGAGGGCCGGGGGGTGTCTACGAGCAGTACTTC
once,TRBV5-8,TRBJ1-5,.,CASSLSGFQPQHF,TGTGCCAGCAGCTTGTCGGGGTTTCAGCCCCAGCATTTT
.,TRBV10-3,TRBJ1-2,TRBD1,CAIRGGQGLSGYTF,TGTGCCATCAGAGGAGGACAGGGGCTATCTGGCTACACCTTC
.,TRBV30,TRBJ2-3,.,CAWRRTTSTDTQYF,TGTGCCTGGAGGCGGACTACTAGCACAGATACGCAGTATTTT
.,TRBV27,TRBJ2-7,TRBD1,CASSPGQGSSYEQYF,TGTGCCAGCAGTCCGGGACAGGGAAGCTCCTACGAGCAGTACTTC
.,TRBV15,TRBJ1-2,.,CATSRGYGYTF,TGTGCCACCAGCCGCGGTTATGGCTACACCTTC
.,TRBV5-4,TRBJ1-1,.,CASNAGRGDNTEAFF,TGTGCCAGCAACGCCGGTCGGGGGGATAACACTGAAGCTTTCTTT
.,TRBV18,TRBJ1-5,.,CASSPGGVEKHQPQHF,TGTGCCAGCTCACCAGGGGGGGTCGAGAAGCATCAGCCCCAGCATTTT
once,TRBV11-3,TRBJ2-1,.,CASSSRGPGLPYNEQFF,TGTGCCAGCAGCTCGAGGGGACCGGGACTCCCCTACAATGAGCAGTTCTTC
.,TRBV4-1,TRBJ1-4,.,CASSQGPTGATNEKLFF,TGCGCCAGCAGCCAGGGGCCGACAGGAGCAACTAATGAAAAACTGTTTTTT
.,TRBV12-3/TRBV12-4,TRBJ1-1,.,CASSSGQTTFF,TGTGCCAGCAGTTCCGGACAGACAACTTTCTTT
.,TRBV7-9,TRBJ2-4,.,CASSPRTGSVAKNIQYF,TGTGCCAGCAGCCCCAGGACCGGGAGTGTCGCCAAAAACATTCAGTACTTC
.,TRBV10-3,TRBJ1-2,TRBD1,CASGAGTGGNYGYTF,TGTGCCTCCGGGGCCGGGACAGGGGGCAACTATGGCTACACCTTC